One TCR beta chain is described in this entry. Its antigen remains unidentified. CDR1 is MDHEN, CDR2 SYDVKM, per germline. CDR3 length equals 15 residues. With 4 bases clipped from V and 4 bases from J, the junction kept 5 bases outside the gene matches. Some clones are missing from TCRdb's copy, which holds only in-frame ones; the method was immunoSEQ multiplex PCR. This table holds 7,500 to 10,000 clones, 80% to 90% found once. This sample was included in a study of stem cell transplantation in POMP-related autoinflammatory disease. Study in general: DNA chimerism showed 100% graft donor engraftment of neutrophils and platelets through one year. Study-level points and caveats: Across all analyzed T-cell subsets, patients with PRAID tended toward reduced diversity and increased clonality.

PRAID combined immunodeficiency and autoinflammation. This sequence originates from a human patient with POMP-related autoinflammation and immune dysregulation (PRAID). Some of the T cells may derive from the graft donor. Sequenced here: CD8+ T cells from PBMCs, sampled after stem cell transplantation. The gene calls are TRBV28 and TRBJ2-5; 11 positions match TRBD1. The CDR3 spells CASSSDRGRGETQYF. The CDR3 bases are TGTGCCAGCAGTTCGGACAGGGGGCGAGGAGAGACCCAGTACTTC.